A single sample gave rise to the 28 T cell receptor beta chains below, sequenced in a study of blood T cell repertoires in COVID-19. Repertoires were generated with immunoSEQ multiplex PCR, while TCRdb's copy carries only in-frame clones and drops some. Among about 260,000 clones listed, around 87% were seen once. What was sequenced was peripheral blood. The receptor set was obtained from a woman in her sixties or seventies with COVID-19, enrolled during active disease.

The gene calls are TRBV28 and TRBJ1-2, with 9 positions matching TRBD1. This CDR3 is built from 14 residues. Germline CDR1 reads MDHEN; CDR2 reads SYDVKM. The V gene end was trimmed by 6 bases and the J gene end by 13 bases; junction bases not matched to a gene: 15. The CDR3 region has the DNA TGTGCCAGCAGCCCTACCTCCGGGACAGGGTTTTCCACCTTC. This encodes CASSPTSGTGFSTF.

The CDR3 DNA reads as TGCGCCAGCAGCTTTGGAAGAACAGGCGTTCACAATGAGCAGTTCTTC. Amino acids: CASSFGRTGVHNEQFF. V usage is TRBV5-1 and J usage is TRBJ2-1; D possibly corresponds to TRBD1 (5 bases). Germline V gene lookup returns CDR1 SGHRS and CDR2 YFSETQ. The CDR3 loop spans 16 amino acids. V was shortened by 2 bases and J by 5 bases, with 17 bases between the two germline ends.

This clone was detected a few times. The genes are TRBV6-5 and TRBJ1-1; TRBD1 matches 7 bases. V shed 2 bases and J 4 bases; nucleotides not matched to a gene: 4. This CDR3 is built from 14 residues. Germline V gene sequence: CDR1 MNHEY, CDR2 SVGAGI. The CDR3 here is CASSYTTGVTEAFF. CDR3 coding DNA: TGTGCCAGCAGTTACACCACAGGGGTCACTGAAGCTTTCTTT.

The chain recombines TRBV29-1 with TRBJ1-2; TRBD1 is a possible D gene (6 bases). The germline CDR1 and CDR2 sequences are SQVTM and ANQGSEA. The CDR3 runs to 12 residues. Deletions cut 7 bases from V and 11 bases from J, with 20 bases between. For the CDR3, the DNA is TGCAGCGCTAAACAGGGCGTATCTGGTTACACCTTC. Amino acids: CSAKQGVSGYTF.

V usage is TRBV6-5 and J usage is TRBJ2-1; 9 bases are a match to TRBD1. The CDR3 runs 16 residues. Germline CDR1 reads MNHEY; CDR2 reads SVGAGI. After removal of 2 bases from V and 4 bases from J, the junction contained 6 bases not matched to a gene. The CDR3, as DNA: TGTGCCAGCAGTTACACCACAGGGGGCGGGTACAATGAGCAGTTCTTC. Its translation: CASSYTTGGGYNEQFF.

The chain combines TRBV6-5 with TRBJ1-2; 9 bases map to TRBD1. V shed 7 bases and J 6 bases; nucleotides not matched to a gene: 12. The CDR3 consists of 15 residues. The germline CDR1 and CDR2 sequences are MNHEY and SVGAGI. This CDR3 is CASTTADRGRNGYTF. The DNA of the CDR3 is TGTGCCAGCACAACGGCGGACAGGGGCAGGAATGGCTACACCTTC.

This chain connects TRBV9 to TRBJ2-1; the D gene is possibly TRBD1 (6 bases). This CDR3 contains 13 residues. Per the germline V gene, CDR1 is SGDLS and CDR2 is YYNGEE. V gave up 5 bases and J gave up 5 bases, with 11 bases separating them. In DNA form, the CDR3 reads TGTGCCAGCAGACCGGGACAACACAATGAGCAGTTCTTC. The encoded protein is CASRPGQHNEQFF.

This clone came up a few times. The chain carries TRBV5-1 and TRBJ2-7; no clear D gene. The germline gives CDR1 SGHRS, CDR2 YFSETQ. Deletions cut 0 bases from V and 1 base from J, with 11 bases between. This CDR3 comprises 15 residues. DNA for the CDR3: TGCGCCAGCAGCTTGGGCCCAGGCCCTTCCTACGAGCAGTACTTC. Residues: CASSLGPGPSYEQYF.

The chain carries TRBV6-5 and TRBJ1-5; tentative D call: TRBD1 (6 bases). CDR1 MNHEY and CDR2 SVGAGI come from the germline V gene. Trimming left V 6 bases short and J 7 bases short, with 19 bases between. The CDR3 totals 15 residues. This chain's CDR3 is CASRSTGYSGQPQHF. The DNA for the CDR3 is TGTGCCAGCAGGAGCACAGGGTATTCTGGACAGCCCCAGCATTTT.

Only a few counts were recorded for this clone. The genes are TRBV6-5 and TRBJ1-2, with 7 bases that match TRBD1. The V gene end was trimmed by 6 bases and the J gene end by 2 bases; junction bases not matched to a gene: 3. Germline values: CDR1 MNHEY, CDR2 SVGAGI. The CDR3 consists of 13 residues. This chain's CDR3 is CASSLQGNYGYTF. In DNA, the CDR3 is TGTGCCAGCAGCCTACAGGGGAACTATGGCTACACCTTC.

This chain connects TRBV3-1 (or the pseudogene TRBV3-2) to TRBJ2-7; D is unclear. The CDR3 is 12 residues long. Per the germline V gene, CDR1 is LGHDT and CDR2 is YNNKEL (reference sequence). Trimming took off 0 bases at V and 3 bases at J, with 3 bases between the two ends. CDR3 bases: TGTGCCAGCAGCCAAGACTACTACGAGCAGTACTTC. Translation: CASSQDYYEQYF.

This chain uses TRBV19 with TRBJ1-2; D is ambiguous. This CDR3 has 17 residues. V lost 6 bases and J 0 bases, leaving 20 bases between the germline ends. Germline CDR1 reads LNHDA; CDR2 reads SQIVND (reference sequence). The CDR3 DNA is TGTGCCAGTAGCTGGGTACCTACCAAACTAGCTAACTATGGCTACACCTTC. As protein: CASSWVPTKLANYGYTF.

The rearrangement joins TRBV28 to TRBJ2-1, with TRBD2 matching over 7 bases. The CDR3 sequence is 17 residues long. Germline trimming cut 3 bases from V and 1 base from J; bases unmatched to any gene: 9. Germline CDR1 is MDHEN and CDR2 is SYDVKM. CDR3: CASSFGGSVISYNEQFF. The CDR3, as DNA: TGTGCCAGCAGTTTCGGCGGGAGTGTCATTTCCTACAATGAGCAGTTCTTC.

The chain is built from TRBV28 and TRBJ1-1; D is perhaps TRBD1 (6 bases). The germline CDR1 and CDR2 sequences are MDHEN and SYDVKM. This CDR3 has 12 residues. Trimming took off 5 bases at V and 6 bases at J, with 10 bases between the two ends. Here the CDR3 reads CASSTGWAEAFF. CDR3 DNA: TGTGCCAGCAGTACAGGGTGGGCTGAAGCTTTCTTT.

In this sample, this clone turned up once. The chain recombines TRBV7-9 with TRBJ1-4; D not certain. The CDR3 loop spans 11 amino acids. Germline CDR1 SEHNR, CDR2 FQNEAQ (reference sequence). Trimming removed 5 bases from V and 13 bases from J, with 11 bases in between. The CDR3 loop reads CASSPNRGLFF. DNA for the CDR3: TGTGCCAGCAGCCCGAATAGAGGACTGTTTTTT.

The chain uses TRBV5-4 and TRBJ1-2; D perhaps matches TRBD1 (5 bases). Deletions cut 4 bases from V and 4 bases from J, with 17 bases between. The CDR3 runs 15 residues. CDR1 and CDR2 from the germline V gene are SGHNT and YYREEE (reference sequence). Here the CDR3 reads CASSPLGGASYGYTF. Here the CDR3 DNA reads TGTGCCAGCAGCCCCCTGGGCGGGGCTAGCTATGGCTACACCTTC.

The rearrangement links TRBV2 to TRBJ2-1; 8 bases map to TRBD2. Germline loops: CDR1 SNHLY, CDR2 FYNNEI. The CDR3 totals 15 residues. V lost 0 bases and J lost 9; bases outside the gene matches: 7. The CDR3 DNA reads TGTGCCAGCAGTGAAGCCCAAGCGGGAGTGGGTGAGCAGTTCTTC. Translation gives CASSEAQAGVGEQFF.

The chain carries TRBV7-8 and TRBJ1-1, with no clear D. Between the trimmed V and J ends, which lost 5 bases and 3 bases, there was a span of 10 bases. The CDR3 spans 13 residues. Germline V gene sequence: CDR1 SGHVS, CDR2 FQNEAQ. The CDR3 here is CASSRVRDTEAFF. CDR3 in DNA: TGTGCCAGCAGCCGCGTGAGGGACACTGAAGCTTTCTTT.

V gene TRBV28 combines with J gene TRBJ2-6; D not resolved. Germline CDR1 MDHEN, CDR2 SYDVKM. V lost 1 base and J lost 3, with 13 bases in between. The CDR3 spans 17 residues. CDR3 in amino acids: CASSLSTAWRGANVLTF. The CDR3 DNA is TGTGCCAGCAGTTTATCTACAGCTTGGCGTGGGGCCAACGTCCTGACTTTC.

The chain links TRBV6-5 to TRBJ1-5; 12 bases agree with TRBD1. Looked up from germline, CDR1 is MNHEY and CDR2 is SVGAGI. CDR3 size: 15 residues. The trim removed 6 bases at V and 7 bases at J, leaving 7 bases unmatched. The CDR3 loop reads CASSSGTGGIQPQHF. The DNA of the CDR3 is TGTGCCAGCAGCTCCGGGACAGGGGGCATCCAGCCCCAGCATTTT.

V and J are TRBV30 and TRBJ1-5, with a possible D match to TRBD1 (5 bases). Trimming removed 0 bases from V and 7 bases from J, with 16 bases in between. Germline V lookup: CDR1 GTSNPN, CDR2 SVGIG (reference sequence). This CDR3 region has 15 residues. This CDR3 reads CAWSVRGIGEQPQHF. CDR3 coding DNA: TGTGCCTGGAGTGTACGGGGGATCGGGGAACAGCCCCAGCATTTT.

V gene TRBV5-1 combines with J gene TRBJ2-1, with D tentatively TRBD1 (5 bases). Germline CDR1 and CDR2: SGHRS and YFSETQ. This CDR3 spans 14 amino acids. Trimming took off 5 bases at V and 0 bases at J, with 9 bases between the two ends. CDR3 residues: CASRDGASYNEQFF. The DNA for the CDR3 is TGCGCCAGCAGGGATGGGGCCTCCTACAATGAGCAGTTCTTC.

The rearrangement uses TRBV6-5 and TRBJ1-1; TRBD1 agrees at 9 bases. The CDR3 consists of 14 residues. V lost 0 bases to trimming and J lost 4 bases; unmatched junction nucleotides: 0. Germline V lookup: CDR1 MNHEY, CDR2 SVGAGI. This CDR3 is CASSYSGQGTEAFF. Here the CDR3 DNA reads TGTGCCAGCAGTTACTCGGGACAGGGCACTGAAGCTTTCTTT.

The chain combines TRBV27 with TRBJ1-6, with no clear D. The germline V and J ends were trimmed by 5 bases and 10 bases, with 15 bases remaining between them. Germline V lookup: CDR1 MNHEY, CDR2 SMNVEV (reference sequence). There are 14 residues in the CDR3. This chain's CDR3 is CASSETPTISPLHF. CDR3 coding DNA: TGTGCCAGCAGTGAGACCCCGACAATCTCACCCCTCCACTTT.

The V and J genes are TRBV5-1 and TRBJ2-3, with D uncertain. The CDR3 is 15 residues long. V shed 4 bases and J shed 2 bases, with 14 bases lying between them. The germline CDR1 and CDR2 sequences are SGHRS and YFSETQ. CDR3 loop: CASSPSGFATDTQYF. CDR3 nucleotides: TGCGCCAGCAGCCCCTCCGGGTTTGCCACAGATACGCAGTATTTT. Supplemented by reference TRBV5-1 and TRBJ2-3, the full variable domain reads KAGVTQTPRYLIKTRGQQVTLSCSPISGHRSVSWYQQTPGQGLQFLFEYFSETQRNKGNFPGRFSGRQFSNSRSEMNVSTLELGDSALYLCASSPSGFATDTQYFGPGTRLTVL.

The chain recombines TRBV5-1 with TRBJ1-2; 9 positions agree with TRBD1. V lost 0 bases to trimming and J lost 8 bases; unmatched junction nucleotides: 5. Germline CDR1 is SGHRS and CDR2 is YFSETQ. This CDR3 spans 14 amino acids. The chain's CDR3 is CASSLVGQGTGYTF. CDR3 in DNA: TGCGCCAGCAGCTTGGTGGGACAGGGAACGGGCTACACCTTC.

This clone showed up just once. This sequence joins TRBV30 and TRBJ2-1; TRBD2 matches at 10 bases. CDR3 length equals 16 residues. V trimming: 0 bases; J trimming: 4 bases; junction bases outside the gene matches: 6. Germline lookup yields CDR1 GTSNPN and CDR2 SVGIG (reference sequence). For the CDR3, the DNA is TGTGCCTGGAGTGTACAGAGCGGGAGGGCGTACAATGAGCAGTTCTTC. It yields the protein CAWSVQSGRAYNEQFF.

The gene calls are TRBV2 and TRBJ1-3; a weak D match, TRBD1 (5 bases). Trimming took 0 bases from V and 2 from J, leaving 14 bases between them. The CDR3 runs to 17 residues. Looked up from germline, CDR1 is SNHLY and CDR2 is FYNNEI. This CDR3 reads CASSEAVGATPGNTIYF. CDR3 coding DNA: TGTGCCAGCAGTGAAGCCGTTGGGGCCACCCCTGGAAACACCATATATTTT.